The 23 T cell receptor beta chains given below trace back to one sample, sequenced in a study of cytomegalovirus exposure and HLA in healthy donors. The PCR made use of 60 Vbeta and 13 Jbeta primers. The method was immunoSEQ multiplex PCR; TCRdb's version includes in-frame clones alone and lacks a portion of them. The sample yields 150,000 to 250,000 clones, about 82% seen once. Material for sequencing was PBMCs. These receptors were taken from a woman between 45 and 60 years old in good health and CMV-seronegative.

The chain employs TRBV29-1 and TRBJ2-7; weak D call: TRBD1 (6 bases). The CDR3 loop spans 12 amino acids. The V gene's germline CDR1 is SQVTM and CDR2 ANQGSEA. V lost 3 bases and J lost 2, with 8 bases in between. The CDR3, as DNA: TGCAGCGTTGAGGGACATACCTACGAGCAGTACTTC. Translation gives CSVEGHTYEQYF.

The chain has TRBV7-6 and TRBJ2-3, with D possibly being TRBD2 (6 bases). Germline lookup yields CDR1 SGHVS and CDR2 FNYEAQ. This CDR3 is built from 15 residues. Trimming removed 5 bases from V and 0 bases from J, with 12 bases in between. CDR3 DNA sequence: TGTGCCAGCAGCCTTAGCGGAACTAGCACAGATACGCAGTATTTT. It yields the protein CASSLSGTSTDTQYF.

This chain links TRBV5-8 with TRBJ1-1, with 8 bases fitting TRBD1. Per germline, CDR1 SGHTS and CDR2 YDEGEE. The V and J ends lost 4 bases and 10 bases, in that order; junction bases with no gene match: 15. The CDR3 covers 15 residues. CDR3 sequence reads: CASSLGPTRTGLAFF. CDR3 coding DNA: TGTGCCAGCAGCCTCGGCCCCACAAGGACAGGGCTAGCTTTCTTT.

The chain joins TRBV29-1 to TRBJ1-1; D unresolved. This CDR3 has 14 residues. Germline V gene sequence: CDR1 SQVTM, CDR2 ANQGSEA. Trimming left V 2 bases short and J 1 base short, with 11 bases between. CDR3 nucleotide sequence: TGCAGCGTTGAAAATTGGGCCGAGAACACTGAAGCTTTCTTT. This codes for CSVENWAENTEAFF.

This chain links TRBV5-5 with TRBJ2-7; 7 nucleotides agree with TRBD1. V trimming: 4 bases; J trimming: 0 bases; junction bases outside the gene matches: 7. Germline lookup yields CDR1 SGHKS and CDR2 YYEKEE (reference sequence). The CDR3 covers 15 residues. The CDR3 region is CASSEGQAYSYEQYF. In DNA form, the CDR3 reads TGTGCCAGCAGCGAAGGACAGGCTTACTCCTACGAGCAGTACTTC.

CDR3 DNA sequence: TGTGCCACCAGCAGAAGACAGTATGGGGACACTGAAGCTTTCTTT. Residues: CATSRRQYGDTEAFF. V usage is TRBV15 and J usage is TRBJ1-1; maybe TRBD1 (5 bases). The germline CDR1 and CDR2 sequences are LNHNV and YYDKDF (reference sequence). The CDR3 totals 15 residues. V lost 2 bases to trimming and J lost 3 bases, with 13 bases between them.

The chain carries TRBV7-2 and TRBJ2-7; 8 positions agree with TRBD1. The junction had 5 bases not matched to a gene; V was cut back by 3 bases and J by 1 base. The CDR3 is 15 residues long. From germline, CDR1 is SGHTA and CDR2 FQGNSA. Written as DNA, the CDR3 is TGTGCCAGCAGCTTTCAGGGGGCCGAATCCTACGAGCAGTACTTC. Translating gives CASSFQGAESYEQYF.

This clone was counted between two and nine times. The rearrangement uses TRBV30 and TRBJ2-2; 12 bases fit TRBD2. The germline gives CDR1 GTSNPN, CDR2 SVGIG (reference sequence). The trim removed 5 bases at V and 2 bases at J, leaving 12 bases unmatched. The CDR3 spans 18 residues. CDR3 sequence (DNA): TGTGCCTGGGGCCCCGCTAGCGGGAGGGCAAGAAACACCGGGGAGCTGTTTTTT. Translation gives CAWGPASGRARNTGELFF.

The chain couples TRBV27 to TRBJ1-2, with D unclear. The germline gives CDR1 MNHEY, CDR2 SMNVEV (reference sequence). The CDR3 covers 12 residues. V was cut by 6 bases and J by 6 bases, with 11 bases left in between. The CDR3 sequence is CASRPRGDGYTF. The DNA for the CDR3 is TGTGCCAGCAGGCCCCGGGGAGATGGCTACACCTTC.

V is TRBV29-1 and J is TRBJ2-2; 9 nucleotides align to TRBD1. The CDR3 consists of 14 residues. Germline V gene data show CDR1 as SQVTM and CDR2 as ANQGSEA. V trimming: 3 bases; J trimming: 2 bases; junction bases outside the gene matches: 1. CDR3 nucleotides: TGCAGCGTTGACACAGGGGGCAACACCGGGGAGCTGTTTTTT. Its translation is CSVDTGGNTGELFF.

This clone showed up just once. The chain recombines TRBV28 with TRBJ1-1, with D possibly matching TRBD1 (6 bases). Between the trimmed V and J ends, which lost 6 bases and 3 bases, there was a span of 14 bases. The CDR3 contains 14 residues. CDR1 is MDHEN and CDR2 is SYDVKM in the germline V gene. The CDR3 loop reads CASSIGTSDTEAFF. CDR3 bases: TGTGCCAGCAGCATCGGGACATCGGACACTGAAGCTTTCTTT.

The chain combines TRBV30 with TRBJ2-5; D is uncertain. This CDR3 comprises 14 residues. Trimming left V 0 bases short and J 1 base short, with 9 bases between. Germline values: CDR1 GTSNPN, CDR2 SVGIG (reference sequence). As DNA, the CDR3 is TGTGCCTGGAGTGTCGCCTTACTCCAAGAGACCCAGTACTTC. Translation gives CAWSVALLQETQYF.

The chain recombines TRBV4-1 with TRBJ1-1, with 9 nucleotides matching TRBD1. The CDR3 loop spans 14 amino acids. Per the germline V gene, CDR1 is MGHRA and CDR2 is YSYEKL. The junction had 8 bases not matched to a gene; V was cut back by 1 base and J by 11 bases. The CDR3 is CASSQGAGTGLAFF. The CDR3 nucleotides are TGCGCCAGCAGCCAAGGAGCCGGGACAGGGTTGGCTTTCTTT.

As DNA, the CDR3 is TGTGCCAGCAGTTGGAGTTTCGACAGGGTCAATCAGCCCCAGCATTTT. Translation: CASSWSFDRVNQPQHF. The rearrangement joins TRBV27 to TRBJ1-5; TRBD1 matches at 7 bases. J gave up 3 bases and V 4 bases, and 9 bases lay outside the gene matches. The V gene's germline CDR1 is MNHEY and CDR2 SMNVEV (reference sequence). This CDR3 has 16 residues.

Only one count was recorded for this clone. The chain recombines TRBV28 with TRBJ2-7; 11 bases map to TRBD1. The J segment lost 0 bases and the V segment lost 5 bases, leaving 6 bases of the junction unmatched. Per germline, CDR1 MDHEN and CDR2 SYDVKM. The CDR3 consists of 16 residues. CDR3 nucleotide sequence: TGTGCCAGCAGTACCCCCGGGACAGGGGGCTCCTACGAGCAGTACTTC. Translated, it gives CASSTPGTGGSYEQYF. The variable domain in full, with the rest retrieved from reference TRBV28 and TRBJ2-7, is DVKVTQSSRYLVKRTGEKVFLECVQDMDHENMFWYRQDPGLGLRLIYFSYDVKMKEKGDIPEGYSVSREKKERFSLILESASTNQTSMYLCASSTPGTGGSYEQYFGPGTRLTVT.

There are a few counts of this clone. This chain uses TRBV28 with TRBJ2-5, with 9 bases fitting TRBD2. Gene TRBJ2-7 matches the end of the DNA better, so the J call may be wrong. CDR3 length: 15 residues. The V gene's germline CDR1 is MDHEN and CDR2 SYDVKM. CDR3 in amino acids: CASSQLAGNYYEQYF. DNA of the CDR3: TGTGCCAGCAGCCAACTAGCGGGTAACTACTACGAGCAGTACTTC.

The rearrangement uses TRBV9 and TRBJ2-2, with 9 bases fitting TRBD2. The V gene's germline CDR1 is SGDLS and CDR2 YYNGEE. With 4 bases clipped from V and 5 bases from J, the junction kept 9 bases outside the gene matches. The CDR3 spans 16 residues. CDR3 sequence reads: CASSRDGLARTGELFF. The CDR3 coding sequence is TGTGCCAGCAGCCGAGACGGACTAGCGAGGACCGGGGAGCTGTTTTTT.

V and J are TRBV13 and TRBJ2-2; a weak D match, TRBD1 (5 bases). V shed 5 bases and J shed 5 bases, with 9 bases lying between them. The CDR3 loop spans 13 amino acids. Germline V CDR1 and CDR2: PRHDT, FYEKMQ (reference sequence). The CDR3 reads CASSPRQTGELFF. The CDR3 region has the DNA TGTGCCAGCAGCCCAAGACAGACCGGGGAGCTGTTTTTT.

This sequence joins TRBV28 and TRBJ2-5; the D gene is possibly TRBD2 (5 bases). Germline V gene lookup returns CDR1 MDHEN and CDR2 SYDVKM. CDR3 length: 14 residues. Trimming removed 8 bases at V and 0 bases at J, with 13 bases between. Here the CDR3 reads CASSLTGNQETQYF. CDR3 nucleotides: TGTGCCAGCTCTCTTACCGGGAACCAAGAGACCCAGTACTTC. The full variable domain, its missing parts supplied by reference TRBV28 and TRBJ2-5, is DVKVTQSSRYLVKRTGEKVFLECVQDMDHENMFWYRQDPGLGLRLIYFSYDVKMKEKGDIPEGYSVSREKKERFSLILESASTNQTSMYLCASSLTGNQETQYFGPGTRLLVL.

The CDR3 bases are TGTGCCTGGAGTGTAGGTAGCGGGAGTCTCAATGAGCAGTTCTTC. Translating it yields CAWSVGSGSLNEQFF. This chain links TRBV30 with TRBJ2-1; TRBD2 aligns across 9 bases. This CDR3 has 15 amino acids. V lost 0 bases to trimming and J lost 6 bases; unmatched junction nucleotides: 6. Germline lookup yields CDR1 GTSNPN and CDR2 SVGIG (reference sequence).

The gene calls are TRBV7-9 and TRBJ2-5, with 7 bases matching TRBD1. This CDR3 has 15 amino acids. CDR1 is SEHNR and CDR2 is FQNEAQ in the germline V gene (reference sequence). J gave up 5 bases and V 3 bases, and 9 bases lay outside the gene matches. CDR3 amino acids: CASSLGMTGTETQYF. DNA for the CDR3: TGTGCCAGCAGCTTGGGGATGACAGGGACCGAGACCCAGTACTTC.

V and J are TRBV21-1 and TRBJ2-7; the D segment call TRBD1 is taken from the table without a DNA check. TRBV21-1 is tagged as a pseudogene. This CDR3 is 21 amino acids long. The CDR3 loop reads CASSKVLPPSSGALIPYEQYF. CDR3 bases: TGTGCCAGCAGCAAAGTTCTACCCCCCTCCTCTGGGGCGCTCATCCCCTACGAGCAGTACTTC.

The chain employs TRBV28 and TRBJ1-3; D is possibly TRBD1 (5 bases). Trimming pared 3 bases from V and 4 bases from J, leaving 7 bases between. The germline V gene encodes CDR1 MDHEN and CDR2 SYDVKM. CDR3 length: 13 residues. CDR3 loop: CASSLGGGNTIYF. The CDR3 nucleotides read TGTGCCAGCAGTTTGGGGGGGGGAAACACCATATATTTT.